This T cell receptor beta chain was sequenced during a study of control samples from healthy donors and cancer patients. Sequenced by immunoSEQ multiplex PCR; TCRdb stores in-frame clones only, minus some. This repertoire shows about 120,000 clones, around 87% found once; its top ten account for 9.5% to 13%. The germline V gene has CDR1 KGHDR and CDR2 SFDVKD. CDR3 length equals 14 residues. The V segment lost 7 bases and the J segment 3 bases; nucleotides outside the gene matches: 6. This sequence was found in a man aged 25-45 years in good health. The gene calls are TRBV24-1 and TRBJ1-1; 8 bases are shared with TRBD1. The sample comprised blood. CDR3 protein: CATSQGALDTEAFF. The DNA of the CDR3 is TGTGCCACCAGCCAGGGGGCGTTGGACACTGAAGCTTTCTTT.